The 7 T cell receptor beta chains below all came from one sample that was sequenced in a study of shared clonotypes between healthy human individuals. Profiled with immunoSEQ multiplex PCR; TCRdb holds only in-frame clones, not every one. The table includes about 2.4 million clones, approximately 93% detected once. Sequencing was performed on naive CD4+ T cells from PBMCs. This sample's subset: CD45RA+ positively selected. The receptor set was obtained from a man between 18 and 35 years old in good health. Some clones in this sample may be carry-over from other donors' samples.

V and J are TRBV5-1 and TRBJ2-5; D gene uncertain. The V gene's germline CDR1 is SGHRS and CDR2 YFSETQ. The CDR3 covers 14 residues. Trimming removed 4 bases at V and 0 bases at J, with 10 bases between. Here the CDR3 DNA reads TGCGCCAGCAGCGATATGCGGCACCAAGAGACCCAGTACTTC. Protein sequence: CASSDMRHQETQYF.

The CDR3: CASSPPGAVEQYF. In DNA form, the CDR3 reads TGTGCCAGCTCACCGCCGGGAGCCGTAGAGCAGTACTTC. The V call is TRBV18, the J call TRBJ2-7, with D tentatively TRBD2 (6 bases). Trimming pared 3 bases from V and 7 bases from J, leaving 13 bases between. Germline V CDR1 and CDR2: KGHSH, LQKENI. The CDR3 is 13 residues long.

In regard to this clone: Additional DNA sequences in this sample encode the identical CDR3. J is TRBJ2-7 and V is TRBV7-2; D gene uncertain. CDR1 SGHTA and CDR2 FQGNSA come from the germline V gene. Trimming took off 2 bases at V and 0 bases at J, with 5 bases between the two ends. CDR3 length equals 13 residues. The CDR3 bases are TGTGCCAGCAGCTTATCCGGCTCCTACGAGCAGTACTTC. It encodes CASSLSGSYEQYF.

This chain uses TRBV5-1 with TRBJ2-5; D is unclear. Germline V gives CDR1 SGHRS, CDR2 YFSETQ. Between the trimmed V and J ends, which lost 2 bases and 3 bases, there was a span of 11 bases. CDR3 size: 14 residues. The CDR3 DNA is TGCGCCAGCAGCTTTCAAACAGAGGAAGAGACCCAGTACTTC. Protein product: CASSFQTEEETQYF.

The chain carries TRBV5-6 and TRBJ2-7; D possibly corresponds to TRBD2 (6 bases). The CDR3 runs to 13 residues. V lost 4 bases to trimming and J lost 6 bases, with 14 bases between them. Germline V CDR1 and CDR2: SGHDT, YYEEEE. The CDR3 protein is CASSHWRVPEQYF. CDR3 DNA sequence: TGTGCCAGCAGCCATTGGAGGGTACCCGAGCAGTACTTC. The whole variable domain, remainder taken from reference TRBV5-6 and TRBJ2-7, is DAGVTQSPTHLIKTRGQQVTLRCSPKSGHDTVSWYQQALGQGPQFIFQYYEEEERQRGNFPDRFSGHQFPNYSSELNVNALLLGDSALYLCASSHWRVPEQYFGPGTRLTVT.

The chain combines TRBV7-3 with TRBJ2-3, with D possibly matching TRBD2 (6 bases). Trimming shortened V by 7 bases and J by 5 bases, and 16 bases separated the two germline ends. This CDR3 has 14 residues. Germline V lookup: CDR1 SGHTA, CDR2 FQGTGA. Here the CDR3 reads CASTSGRRGDTQYF. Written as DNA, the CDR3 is TGTGCCAGCACTTCGGGGCGGAGGGGAGATACGCAGTATTTT.

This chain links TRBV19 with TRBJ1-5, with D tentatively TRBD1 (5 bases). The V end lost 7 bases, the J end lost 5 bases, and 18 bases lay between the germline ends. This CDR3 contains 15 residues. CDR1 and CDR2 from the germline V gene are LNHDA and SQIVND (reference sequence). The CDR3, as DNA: TGTGCCAGTAAAGCGACTTGGGGGTCCGATCAGCCCCAGCATTTT. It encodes CASKATWGSDQPQHF.